Below are 9 T cell receptor beta chains sequenced from a single sample in a study of CD8 T cells in ankylosing spondylitis. Via MiXCR, TCRdb re-called the 5' RACE reads, giving one row per CDR3 protein. Of 250,000 to 350,000 distinct CDR3 sequences in the sample, around 21% were seen once. Sequenced: blood, either unsorted or a sorted T cell fraction (not recorded which). Receptors originate from a female donor with ankylosing spondylitis or in good health (not recorded which).

About this clonotype: The junction departs from the called germline gene at one end, perhaps through a read error. The chain is built from TRBV6-1 and TRBJ2-2; 11 bases are shared with TRBD2. The CDR3 totals 14 residues. The V gene's germline CDR1 is MNHNS and CDR2 SASEGT. The CDR3 sequence: CASRTSGNAGELFF. The CDR3 DNA is TGTGCCAGCAGGACTAGCGGGAACGCCGGGGAGCTGTTTTTT.

The sample holds a few counts of this clonotype. The chain combines TRBV10-3 with TRBJ2-3; 11 bases align to TRBD2. Germline CDR1 and CDR2: ENHRY and SYGVKD. CDR3 length: 14 amino acids. Trimming cost V 8 bases and J 3 bases; bases outside gene matches: 4. DNA for the CDR3: TGTGCCATCTTTAGCGGGAGGGGAACAGATACGCAGTATTTT. This codes for CAIFSGRGTDTQYF.

The table lists this clonotype with a few counts. This chain connects TRBV11-1 to TRBJ2-2; D is uncertain. The CDR3 sequence is 14 residues long. Between the trimmed V and J ends, which lost 2 bases and 1 base, there was a span of 5 bases. The germline V gene encodes CDR1 SGHAT and CDR2 FQDESV (reference sequence). This chain's CDR3 is CASSLNVNTGELFF. CDR3 DNA sequence: TGTGCCAGCAGCTTAAACGTGAACACCGGGGAGCTGTTTTTT. The variable domain in full, with the rest retrieved from reference TRBV11-1 and TRBJ2-2, is EAEVAQSPRYKITEKSQAVAFWCDPISGHATLYWYRQILGQGPELLVQFQDESVVDDSQLPKDRFSAERLKGVDSTLKIQPAELGDSAMYLCASSLNVNTGELFFGEGSRLTVL.

The chain joins TRBV28 to TRBJ2-1; TRBD2 aligns across 9 bases. Germline V lookup: CDR1 MDHEN, CDR2 SYDVKM. Losses at the gene ends were 5 bases for V and 4 bases for J; bases not matched to a gene: 6. The CDR3 spans 15 residues. This chain's CDR3 is CASSRLADIYNEQFF. The CDR3 DNA sequence: TGTGCCAGCAGTAGACTAGCGGATATTTACAATGAGCAGTTCTTC. The full variable domain, completed using reference TRBV28 and TRBJ2-1, is DVKVTQSSRYLVKRTGEKVFLECVQDMDHENMFWYRQDPGLGLRLIYFSYDVKMKEKGDIPEGYSVSREKKERFSLILESASTNQTSMYLCASSRLADIYNEQFFGPGTRLTVL.

Regarding this clonotype: At one end the junction does not follow the germline gene, possibly because of a read error. J is TRBJ2-1 and V is TRBV6-1; 10 positions agree with TRBD1. Looked up from germline, CDR1 is MNHNS and CDR2 is SASEGT. This CDR3 has 19 residues. CDR3 DNA: TGTGACAGCAGCCGGTCCCGGGACAGGGGAAAGAGCTCCTACAATGAGCAGTTCTTC. Its translation is CDSSRSRDRGKSSYNEQFF.

V is TRBV29-1 and J is TRBJ2-7, with D possibly matching TRBD1 (6 bases). This CDR3 spans 11 amino acids. V was cut by 7 bases and J by 3 bases, with 10 bases left in between. Germline V CDR1 and CDR2: SQVTM, ANQGSEA. The CDR3 spells CSGIQGYEQYF. DNA of the CDR3: TGCAGCGGGATACAGGGCTACGAGCAGTACTTC.

V and J are TRBV10-3 and TRBJ2-2; D is possibly TRBD1 (6 bases). The germline CDR1 and CDR2 sequences are ENHRY and SYGVKD. V was shortened by 4 bases and J by 6 bases, with 9 bases between the two germline ends. The CDR3 runs to 13 residues. CDR3 sequence (DNA): TGTGCCATCAGTGCTCCAGGGGCCGGGGAGCTGTTTTTT. This encodes CAISAPGAGELFF.

This clonotype was detected a few times. This chain joins TRBV20-1 and TRBJ2-7; 9 bases fit TRBD1. The CDR3 covers 13 residues. Losses at the gene ends were 6 bases for V and 1 base for J; bases not matched to a gene: 4. CDR1 DFQATT and CDR2 SNEGSKA come from the germline V gene (reference sequence). The CDR3 here is CSARDRASYEQYF. The CDR3, as DNA: TGCAGTGCAAGGGACAGGGCATCCTACGAGCAGTACTTC.

In this sample, this clonotype turned up a few times. This sequence joins TRBV10-3 and TRBJ2-7; TRBD1 aligns across 10 bases. V lost 4 bases to trimming and J lost 12 bases; unmatched junction nucleotides: 9. The CDR3 is made up of 13 amino acids. Per the germline V gene, CDR1 is ENHRY and CDR2 is SYGVKD. The CDR3 bases are TGTGCCATCAGTGTTGGACAGGGGGTGAGTGCGTACTTC. Protein sequence: CAISVGQGVSAYF.